This is a list of T cell receptor beta chains from one sample in a study of T cells expressing NK-cell markers. For each CDR3 protein, TCRdb gives one entry from its re-call of the 5' RACE reads, without DNA. The sample totals 440,000 or so distinct CDR3 sequences; its top ten clones hold under 7.5%. The specimen sequenced was blood T cells: a sorted CD56 or NKG2C T cell subset, CD4+ or CD8+ T cells, or bulk PBMC T cells (not recorded which). These receptor sequences come from a woman aged 18 to 75 in good health. The CDR3 runs from the conserved cysteine through the conserved F or W. The order of the fields is J gene, V gene, CDR3 protein.

j_call: TRBJ2-1
v_call: TRBV11-2
cdr3_aa: CASSLDRDRRGVSYNEQFF

j_call: TRBJ1-4
v_call: TRBV6-5
cdr3_aa: CASSLTAREKLFF

j_call: TRBJ2-7
v_call: TRBV21-1
cdr3_aa: CAGNRGTLYEQYF

j_call: TRBJ2-7
v_call: TRBV5-1
cdr3_aa: CASSWTASSYEQYF

j_call: TRBJ1-4
v_call: TRBV20-1
cdr3_aa: CSALTGRSEKLFF

j_call: TRBJ1-1
v_call: TRBV20-1
cdr3_aa: CSASQENTEAFF

j_call: TRBJ2-5
v_call: TRBV6-6
cdr3_aa: CASSFATETQYF

j_call: TRBJ2-7
v_call: TRBV4-2
cdr3_aa: CASSQESGLLYEQYF

j_call: TRBJ2-1
v_call: TRBV5-4
cdr3_aa: CASSSGSGGNNEQFF

j_call: TRBJ2-5
v_call: TRBV6-2/TRBV6-3
cdr3_aa: CASSGRLTAQETQYF

j_call: TRBJ2-5
v_call: TRBV20-1
cdr3_aa: CSARSLLYQETQYF

j_call: TRBJ2-3
v_call: TRBV5-1
cdr3_aa: CASSSFGRGALDTQYF

j_call: TRBJ1-3
v_call: TRBV7-3
cdr3_aa: CASSLGTAFSGNTIYF

j_call: TRBJ2-5
v_call: TRBV20-1
cdr3_aa: CSAEDRVRETQYF

j_call: TRBJ1-1
v_call: TRBV29-1
cdr3_aa: CSVEGFGGDTEAFF

j_call: TRBJ1-2
v_call: TRBV5-1
cdr3_aa: CASSLNRGNHGYTF

j_call: TRBJ1-1
v_call: TRBV30
cdr3_aa: CAWTVWDLDRTEAFF

j_call: TRBJ2-3
v_call: TRBV24-1
cdr3_aa: CATSDLRFGRDTQYF

j_call: TRBJ2-1
v_call: TRBV7-2
cdr3_aa: CASSKRQDWEQFF

j_call: TRBJ2-2
v_call: TRBV15
cdr3_aa: CASGRVEAGELFF

j_call: TRBJ2-7
v_call: TRBV15
cdr3_aa: CATSRVTVAEQYF

j_call: TRBJ2-1
v_call: TRBV12-3/TRBV12-4
cdr3_aa: CASSSDNYNEQFF

j_call: TRBJ2-7
v_call: TRBV20-1
cdr3_aa: CSARDLATRVYEQYF

j_call: TRBJ2-3
v_call: TRBV11-2
cdr3_aa: CASSSSGGRPDTQYF